The rows below give T cell receptor beta chains drawn from one sample of a study of control samples from healthy donors and cancer patients. Here immunoSEQ multiplex PCR was the method, and the copy in TCRdb shows in-frame clones only, minus some. The repertoire holds fewer than 200,000 clones, with roughly 95% as singletons. Sequences were obtained from blood. All receptors derive from a woman aged 55-70 years in good health. The CDR3 runs from the conserved cysteine through the conserved F or W. The order of the fields is V gene, J gene, CDR3 length, clone size, D gene, CDR3 DNA, CDR3 protein. The D gene is left open where the match is weak. Not every row has a clone size; where given, it reads once, few, many or a size class.

TRBV6-2/TRBV6-3	TRBJ2-7	12	-	-	TGTGCCAGCAGTTCAGGGACCTACGAGCAGTACTTC	CASSSGTYEQYF
TRBV7-9	TRBJ2-1	15	once	TRBD2	TGTGCCAGCAGCTTAATAAGACTAGCGGTAAATGAGCAGTTCTTC	CASSLIRLAVNEQFF
TRBV19	TRBJ1-2	12	-	-	TGTGCCAGTAGTAACAGGTACTATGGCTACACCTTC	CASSNRYYGYTF
TRBV27	TRBJ1-5	17	few	TRBD1	TGTGCCAGCAGACCCGGGACAGGGGGACATAGCAATCAGCCCCAGCATTTT	CASRPGTGGHSNQPQHF
TRBV30	TRBJ1-5	14	-	-	TGTGCCTGGAGTACCGGGGGATCGTATCAGCCCCAGCATTTT	CAWSTGGSYQPQHF
TRBV6-2/TRBV6-3	TRBJ2-7	14	-	-	TGTGCCAGCAGTTACTCACAGGTCCACTACGAGCAGTACTTC	CASSYSQVHYEQYF
TRBV5-5	TRBJ2-3	18	-	-	TGTGCCAGCAGCCCCAAGGGAATAGCCCGGTGGAACACAGATACGCAGTATTTT	CASSPKGIARWNTDTQYF
TRBV4-3	TRBJ1-3	15	-	-	TGCGCCAGCAGCCAAGATGGGCTGCCTGGAAACACCATATATTTT	CASSQDGLPGNTIYF
TRBV2	TRBJ1-1	14	-	TRBD1	TGTGCCAGCACTTCGGGACAGGGGAACACTGAAGCTTTCTTT	CASTSGQGNTEAFF
TRBV6-5	TRBJ1-5	16	-	-	TGTGCCAGCAGTTACAAAGGGTCTGGGGGAATCTTGGCCCAGCATTTT	CASSYKGSGGILAQHF
TRBV4-3	TRBJ1-3	16	-	-	TGCGCCAGCAGCCAAGTGGACTTGAGCTCTGGAAACACCATATATTTT	CASSQVDLSSGNTIYF
TRBV10-3	TRBJ2-3	15	-	TRBD1	TGTGCCATGACTCCGGGACAGGGGGGCACAGATACGCAGTATTTT	CAMTPGQGGTDTQYF
TRBV5-8	TRBJ1-5	13	-	-	TGTGCCAGCAGCACCCATCTAAATCAGCCCCAGCATTTT	CASSTHLNQPQHF
TRBV6-6	TRBJ2-2	13	-	-	TGTGCCAGCAGTCGAGACTGGACCGGGGAGCTGTTTTTT	CASSRDWTGELFF
TRBV6-6	TRBJ1-1	15	-	TRBD1	TGTGCCAGCAGTGGTACAGGGGGCTTGAGCACTGAAGCTTTCTTT	CASSGTGGLSTEAFF
TRBV29-1	TRBJ1-4	13	-	-	TGCAGCGTGGGACGGGGGGTTAGAGAAAAACTGTTTTTT	CSVGRGVREKLFF
TRBV2	TRBJ1-5	15	-	-	TGTGCCAGCAGTCCCCCAGGGGCACCTAATCAGCCCCAGCATTTT	CASSPPGAPNQPQHF